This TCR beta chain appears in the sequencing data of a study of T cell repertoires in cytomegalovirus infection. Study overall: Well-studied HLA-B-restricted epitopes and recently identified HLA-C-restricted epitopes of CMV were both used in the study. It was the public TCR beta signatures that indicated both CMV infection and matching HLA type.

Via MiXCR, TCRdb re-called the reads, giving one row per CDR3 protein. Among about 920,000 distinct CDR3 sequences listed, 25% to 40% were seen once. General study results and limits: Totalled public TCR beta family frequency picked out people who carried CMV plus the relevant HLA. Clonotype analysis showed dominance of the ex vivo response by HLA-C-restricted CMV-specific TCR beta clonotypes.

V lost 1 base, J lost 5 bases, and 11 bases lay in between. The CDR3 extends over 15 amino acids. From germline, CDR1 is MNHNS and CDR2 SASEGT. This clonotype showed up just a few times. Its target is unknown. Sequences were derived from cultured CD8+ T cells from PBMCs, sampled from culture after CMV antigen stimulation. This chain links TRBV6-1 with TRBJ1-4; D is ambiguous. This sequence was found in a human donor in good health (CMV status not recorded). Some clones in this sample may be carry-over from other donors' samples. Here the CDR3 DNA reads TGTGCCAGCAGTGAAGGGGCAAGGGAGAATGAAAAACTGTTTTTT. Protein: CASSEGARENEKLFF.